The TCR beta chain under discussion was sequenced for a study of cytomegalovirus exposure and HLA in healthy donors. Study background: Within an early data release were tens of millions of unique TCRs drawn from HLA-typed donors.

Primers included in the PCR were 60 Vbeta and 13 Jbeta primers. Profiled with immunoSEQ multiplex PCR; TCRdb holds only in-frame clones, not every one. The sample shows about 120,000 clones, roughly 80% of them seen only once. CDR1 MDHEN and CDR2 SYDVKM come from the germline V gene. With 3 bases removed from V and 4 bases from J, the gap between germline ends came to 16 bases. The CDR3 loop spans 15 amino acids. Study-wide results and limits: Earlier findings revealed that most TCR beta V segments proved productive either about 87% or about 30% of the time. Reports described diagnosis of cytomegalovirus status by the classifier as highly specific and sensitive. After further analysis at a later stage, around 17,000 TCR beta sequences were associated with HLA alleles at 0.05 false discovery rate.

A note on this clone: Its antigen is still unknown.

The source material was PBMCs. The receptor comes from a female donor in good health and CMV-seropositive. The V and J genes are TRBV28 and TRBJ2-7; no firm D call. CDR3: CASSFDILTHYEQYF. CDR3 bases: TGTGCCAGCAGTTTCGACATTCTTACACATTACGAGCAGTACTTC.